Listed here is a single T cell receptor (beta chain). This sample stems from a study of blood T cell repertoires in COVID-19. Study as a whole: The analysed material was cDNA or gDNA that came from T cells, B-cell-depleted T cells, or PBMCs.

Per the original data handling: Amplified reference gene primers provided the basis for estimating nucleated cell counts. Assay used: immunoSEQ multiplex PCR; TCRdb lists only in-frame clones, some missing. D and trimming were read from the DNA, whereas the V and J calls and clone size are those reported in that table. The sample records approximately 400,000 clones, more than 75% being singletons. Sequenced: PBMCs or T cells enriched from blood (not recorded which). This TCR derives from a young woman who had recovered from COVID-19.

For the CDR3, the DNA is TGTGCCAGCAGCGTAGGCCGGGGAGATCGGCCCTATGGCTACACCTTC. Translating it yields CASSVGRGDRPYGYTF. V and J are TRBV9 and TRBJ1-2; D is uncertain. The CDR3 loop spans 16 amino acids. V was shortened by 0 bases and J by 4 bases, with 16 bases between the two germline ends. Germline CDR1 is SGDLS and CDR2 is YYNGEE.